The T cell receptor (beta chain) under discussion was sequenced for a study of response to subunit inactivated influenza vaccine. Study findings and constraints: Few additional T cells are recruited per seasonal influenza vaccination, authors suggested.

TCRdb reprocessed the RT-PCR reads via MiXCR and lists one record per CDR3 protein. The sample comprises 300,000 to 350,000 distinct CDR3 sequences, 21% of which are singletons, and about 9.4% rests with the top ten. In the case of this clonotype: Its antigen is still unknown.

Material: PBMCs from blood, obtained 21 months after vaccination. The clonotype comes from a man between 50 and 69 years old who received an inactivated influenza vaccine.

CDR3 in DNA: TGTGCCAGCAGAGCCTATTTCGGGACAGGGGGCTGGAATGAGCAGTTCTTC. It codes for CASRAYFGTGGWNEQFF. The J gene is TRBJ2-1, the V gene TRBV28; 12 positions agree with TRBD1. Germline V gene sequence: CDR1 MDHEN, CDR2 SYDVKM. The trim removed 6 bases at V and 7 bases at J, leaving 13 bases unmatched. This CDR3 contains 17 residues.